This T cell receptor (beta chain) comes out of a study of regulatory T cells in long-lasting Graves disease. This clonotype was seen just once. The antigen is unknown. Given a far larger clone just one base away, this is likely a sequencing read error. V lost 6 bases and J lost 6, with 17 bases in between. This CDR3 comprises 14 residues. The germline V gene has CDR1 ENHRY and CDR2 SYGVKD. Stated time point: newly diagnosed GD, antithyroid drugs for less than 3 months. PBMCs were the source of the RNA used for TCR sequencing. Investigators prepared the TCR beta libraries by applying iRepertoire HTBI primers and Arm-PCR of CDR3 regions. MiXCR, applied by TCRdb to the multiplex PCR reads, yields one record per CDR3 protein. The sample has roughly 500,000 distinct CDR3 sequences; more than 10% are singletons. The study, taken as a whole, reports: TRBV28 was favored in persistent disease, as were TRBJ1-2 and TRBJ2-5.

This sample was also put to use in a study of T cells in Graves' hyperthyroidism and ophthalmopathy. As that study records: Graves' hyperthyroidism is called stable when ophthalmopathy does not progress within 18 months. The majority of expanded thyroid clonotypes above 0.001 also appeared in blood.

The chain carries TRBV10-3 and TRBJ1-1; a weak D match, TRBD1 (5 bases). The sample here was peripheral blood mononuclear cells (PBMCs), taken at new diagnosis, from a patient treated with antithyroid drugs. This receptor was identified in a woman aged 25 to 39 with Graves disease. DNA of the CDR3: TGTGCCATCAGGCCGGGACCCCGGATCGCTGAAGCTTTCTTT. As protein: CAIRPGPRIAEAFF.